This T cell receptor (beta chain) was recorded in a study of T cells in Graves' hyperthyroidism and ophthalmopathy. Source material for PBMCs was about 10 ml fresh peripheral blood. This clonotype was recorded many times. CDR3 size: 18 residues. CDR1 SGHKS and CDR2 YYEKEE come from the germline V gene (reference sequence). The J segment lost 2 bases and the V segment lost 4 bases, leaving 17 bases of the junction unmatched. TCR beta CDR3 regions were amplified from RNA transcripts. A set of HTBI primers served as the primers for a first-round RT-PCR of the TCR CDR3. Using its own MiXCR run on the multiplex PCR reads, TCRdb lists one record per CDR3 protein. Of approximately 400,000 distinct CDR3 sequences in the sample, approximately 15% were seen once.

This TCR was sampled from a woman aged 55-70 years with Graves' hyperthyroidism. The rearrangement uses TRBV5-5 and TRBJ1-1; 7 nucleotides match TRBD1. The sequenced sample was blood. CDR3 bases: TGTGCCAGCAGCAAATCCGACAGGGATGAGGATAATAACACTGAAGCTTTCTTT. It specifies CASSKSDRDEDNNTEAFF.